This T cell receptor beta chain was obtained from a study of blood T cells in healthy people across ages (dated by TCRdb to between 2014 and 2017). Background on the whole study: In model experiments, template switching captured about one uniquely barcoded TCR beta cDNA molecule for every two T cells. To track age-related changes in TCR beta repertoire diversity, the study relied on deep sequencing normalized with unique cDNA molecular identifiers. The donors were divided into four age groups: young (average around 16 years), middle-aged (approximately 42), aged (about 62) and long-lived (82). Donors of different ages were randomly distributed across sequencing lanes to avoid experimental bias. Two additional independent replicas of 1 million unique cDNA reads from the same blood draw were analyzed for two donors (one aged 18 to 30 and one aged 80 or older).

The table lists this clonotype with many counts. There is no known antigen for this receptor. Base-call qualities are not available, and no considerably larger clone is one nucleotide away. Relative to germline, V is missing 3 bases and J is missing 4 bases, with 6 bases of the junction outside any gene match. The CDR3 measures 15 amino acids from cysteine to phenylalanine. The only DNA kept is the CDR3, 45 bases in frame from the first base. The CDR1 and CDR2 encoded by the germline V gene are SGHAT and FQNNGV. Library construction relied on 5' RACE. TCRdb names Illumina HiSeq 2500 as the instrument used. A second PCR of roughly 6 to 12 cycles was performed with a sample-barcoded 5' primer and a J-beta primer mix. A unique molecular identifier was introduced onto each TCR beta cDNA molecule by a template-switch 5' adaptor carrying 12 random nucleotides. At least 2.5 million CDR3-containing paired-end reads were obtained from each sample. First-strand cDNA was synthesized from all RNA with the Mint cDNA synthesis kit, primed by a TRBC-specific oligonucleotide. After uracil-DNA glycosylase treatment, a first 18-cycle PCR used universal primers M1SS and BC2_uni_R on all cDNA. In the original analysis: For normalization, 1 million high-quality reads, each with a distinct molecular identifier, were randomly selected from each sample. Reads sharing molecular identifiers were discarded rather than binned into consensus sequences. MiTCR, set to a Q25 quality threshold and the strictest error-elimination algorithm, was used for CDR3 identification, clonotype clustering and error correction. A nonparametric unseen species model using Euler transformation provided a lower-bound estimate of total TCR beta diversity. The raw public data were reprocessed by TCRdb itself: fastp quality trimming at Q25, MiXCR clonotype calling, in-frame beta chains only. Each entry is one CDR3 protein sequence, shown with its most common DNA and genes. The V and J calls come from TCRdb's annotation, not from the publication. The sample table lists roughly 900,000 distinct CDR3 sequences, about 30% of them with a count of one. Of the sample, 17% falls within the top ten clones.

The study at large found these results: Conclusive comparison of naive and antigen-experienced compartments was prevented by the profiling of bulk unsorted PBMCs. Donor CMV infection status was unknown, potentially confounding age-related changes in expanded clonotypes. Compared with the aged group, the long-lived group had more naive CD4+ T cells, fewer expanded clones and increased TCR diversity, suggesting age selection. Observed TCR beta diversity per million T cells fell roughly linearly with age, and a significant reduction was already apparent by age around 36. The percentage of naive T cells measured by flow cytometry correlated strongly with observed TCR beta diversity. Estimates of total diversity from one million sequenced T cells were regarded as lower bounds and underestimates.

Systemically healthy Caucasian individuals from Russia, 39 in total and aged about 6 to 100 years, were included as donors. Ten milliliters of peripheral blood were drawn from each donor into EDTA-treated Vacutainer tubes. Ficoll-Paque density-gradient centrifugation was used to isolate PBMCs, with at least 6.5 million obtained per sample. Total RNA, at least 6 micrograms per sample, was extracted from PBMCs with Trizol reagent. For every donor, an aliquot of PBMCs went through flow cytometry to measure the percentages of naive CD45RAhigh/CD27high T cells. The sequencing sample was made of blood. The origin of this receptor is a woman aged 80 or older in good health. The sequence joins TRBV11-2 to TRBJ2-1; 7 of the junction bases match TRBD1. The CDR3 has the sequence CASSFPRGIYNEQFF. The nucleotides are TGTGCCAGCAGCTTCCCCAGGGGGATTTACAATGAGCAGTTCTTC.